The sequence of this T cell receptor beta chain was determined in a study of vaccination and CD4 T cells after COVID-19. Study-level background: A median of about 98 days (range 35 to 161) separated diagnosis from post-COVID sampling. The interval from dose two to post-vaccine sampling had a median of 72 days, and it ranged from 14 to 241. General observations from the study: Convalescent patients had a median roughly 86% of reactive clones appearing only post-vaccination.

Turning to this clonotype: Its antigen is undetermined.

Treatment described: approximately nine-day PBMC culture with coronavirus spike peptide pools or control peptides (ViraFEST assay). Those CD4+ T cells from the unexposed donor predate the COVID-19 pandemic (2011-2018). Germline CDR1 SGHTA, CDR2 FQGNSA. This CDR3 region has 13 residues. The V end lost 5 bases, the J end lost 5 bases, and 12 bases lay between the germline ends. At the Johns Hopkins FTIC core, DNA taken from cultured CD4+ T cells was sequenced by way of the Oncomine TCR Beta short-read assay. Genomic DNA from cultured CD4+ T cells was extracted. TCRdb used MiXCR to reprocess the PCR reads, holding one entry per CDR3 protein. The table records around 10,000 distinct CDR3 sequences, almost 40% of them present only once.

The chain employs TRBV7-2 and TRBJ2-5; D remains unclear. Input material: CD4+ T cells from blood, cultured in vitro. The source of this sequence is a human donor in good health. The CDR3 DNA reads TGTGCCAGCAGCCTTGGGTCGGGCGAGACCCAGTACTTC. Translated, it gives CASSLGSGETQYF.